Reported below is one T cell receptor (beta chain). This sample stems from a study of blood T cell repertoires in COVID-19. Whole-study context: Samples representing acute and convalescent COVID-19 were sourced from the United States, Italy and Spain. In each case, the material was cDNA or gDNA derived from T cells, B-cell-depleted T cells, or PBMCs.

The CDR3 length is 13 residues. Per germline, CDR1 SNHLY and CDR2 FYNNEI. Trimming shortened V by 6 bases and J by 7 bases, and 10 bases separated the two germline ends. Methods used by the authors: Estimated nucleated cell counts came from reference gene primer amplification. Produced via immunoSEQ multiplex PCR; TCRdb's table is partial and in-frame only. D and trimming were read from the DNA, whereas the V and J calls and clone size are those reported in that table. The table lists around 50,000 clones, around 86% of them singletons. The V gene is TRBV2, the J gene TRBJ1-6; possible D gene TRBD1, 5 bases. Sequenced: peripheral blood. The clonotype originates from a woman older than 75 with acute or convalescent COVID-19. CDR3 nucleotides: TGTGCCAGCAGGGGGACTGAGAATTCACCCCTCCACTTT. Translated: CASRGTENSPLHF.